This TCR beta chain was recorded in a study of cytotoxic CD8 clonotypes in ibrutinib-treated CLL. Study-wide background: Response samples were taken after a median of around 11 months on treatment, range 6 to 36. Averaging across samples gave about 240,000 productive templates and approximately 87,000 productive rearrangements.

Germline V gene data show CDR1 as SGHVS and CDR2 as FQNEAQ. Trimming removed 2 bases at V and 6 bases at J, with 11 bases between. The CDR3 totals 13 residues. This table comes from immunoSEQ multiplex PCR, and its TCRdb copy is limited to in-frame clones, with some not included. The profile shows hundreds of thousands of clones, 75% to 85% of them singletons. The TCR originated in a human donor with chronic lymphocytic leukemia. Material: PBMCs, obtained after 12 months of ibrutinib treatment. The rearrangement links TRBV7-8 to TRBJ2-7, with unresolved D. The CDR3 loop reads CASSLPPSGEQYF. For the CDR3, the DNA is TGTGCCAGCAGCTTACCCCCATCCGGCGAGCAGTACTTC. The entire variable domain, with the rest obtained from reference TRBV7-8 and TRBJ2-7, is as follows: GAGVSQSPRYKVAKRGQDVALRCDPISGHVSLFWYQQALGQGPEFLTYFQNEAQLDKSGLPSDRFFAERPEGSVSTLKIQRTQQEDSAVYLCASSLPPSGEQYFGPGTRLTVT.